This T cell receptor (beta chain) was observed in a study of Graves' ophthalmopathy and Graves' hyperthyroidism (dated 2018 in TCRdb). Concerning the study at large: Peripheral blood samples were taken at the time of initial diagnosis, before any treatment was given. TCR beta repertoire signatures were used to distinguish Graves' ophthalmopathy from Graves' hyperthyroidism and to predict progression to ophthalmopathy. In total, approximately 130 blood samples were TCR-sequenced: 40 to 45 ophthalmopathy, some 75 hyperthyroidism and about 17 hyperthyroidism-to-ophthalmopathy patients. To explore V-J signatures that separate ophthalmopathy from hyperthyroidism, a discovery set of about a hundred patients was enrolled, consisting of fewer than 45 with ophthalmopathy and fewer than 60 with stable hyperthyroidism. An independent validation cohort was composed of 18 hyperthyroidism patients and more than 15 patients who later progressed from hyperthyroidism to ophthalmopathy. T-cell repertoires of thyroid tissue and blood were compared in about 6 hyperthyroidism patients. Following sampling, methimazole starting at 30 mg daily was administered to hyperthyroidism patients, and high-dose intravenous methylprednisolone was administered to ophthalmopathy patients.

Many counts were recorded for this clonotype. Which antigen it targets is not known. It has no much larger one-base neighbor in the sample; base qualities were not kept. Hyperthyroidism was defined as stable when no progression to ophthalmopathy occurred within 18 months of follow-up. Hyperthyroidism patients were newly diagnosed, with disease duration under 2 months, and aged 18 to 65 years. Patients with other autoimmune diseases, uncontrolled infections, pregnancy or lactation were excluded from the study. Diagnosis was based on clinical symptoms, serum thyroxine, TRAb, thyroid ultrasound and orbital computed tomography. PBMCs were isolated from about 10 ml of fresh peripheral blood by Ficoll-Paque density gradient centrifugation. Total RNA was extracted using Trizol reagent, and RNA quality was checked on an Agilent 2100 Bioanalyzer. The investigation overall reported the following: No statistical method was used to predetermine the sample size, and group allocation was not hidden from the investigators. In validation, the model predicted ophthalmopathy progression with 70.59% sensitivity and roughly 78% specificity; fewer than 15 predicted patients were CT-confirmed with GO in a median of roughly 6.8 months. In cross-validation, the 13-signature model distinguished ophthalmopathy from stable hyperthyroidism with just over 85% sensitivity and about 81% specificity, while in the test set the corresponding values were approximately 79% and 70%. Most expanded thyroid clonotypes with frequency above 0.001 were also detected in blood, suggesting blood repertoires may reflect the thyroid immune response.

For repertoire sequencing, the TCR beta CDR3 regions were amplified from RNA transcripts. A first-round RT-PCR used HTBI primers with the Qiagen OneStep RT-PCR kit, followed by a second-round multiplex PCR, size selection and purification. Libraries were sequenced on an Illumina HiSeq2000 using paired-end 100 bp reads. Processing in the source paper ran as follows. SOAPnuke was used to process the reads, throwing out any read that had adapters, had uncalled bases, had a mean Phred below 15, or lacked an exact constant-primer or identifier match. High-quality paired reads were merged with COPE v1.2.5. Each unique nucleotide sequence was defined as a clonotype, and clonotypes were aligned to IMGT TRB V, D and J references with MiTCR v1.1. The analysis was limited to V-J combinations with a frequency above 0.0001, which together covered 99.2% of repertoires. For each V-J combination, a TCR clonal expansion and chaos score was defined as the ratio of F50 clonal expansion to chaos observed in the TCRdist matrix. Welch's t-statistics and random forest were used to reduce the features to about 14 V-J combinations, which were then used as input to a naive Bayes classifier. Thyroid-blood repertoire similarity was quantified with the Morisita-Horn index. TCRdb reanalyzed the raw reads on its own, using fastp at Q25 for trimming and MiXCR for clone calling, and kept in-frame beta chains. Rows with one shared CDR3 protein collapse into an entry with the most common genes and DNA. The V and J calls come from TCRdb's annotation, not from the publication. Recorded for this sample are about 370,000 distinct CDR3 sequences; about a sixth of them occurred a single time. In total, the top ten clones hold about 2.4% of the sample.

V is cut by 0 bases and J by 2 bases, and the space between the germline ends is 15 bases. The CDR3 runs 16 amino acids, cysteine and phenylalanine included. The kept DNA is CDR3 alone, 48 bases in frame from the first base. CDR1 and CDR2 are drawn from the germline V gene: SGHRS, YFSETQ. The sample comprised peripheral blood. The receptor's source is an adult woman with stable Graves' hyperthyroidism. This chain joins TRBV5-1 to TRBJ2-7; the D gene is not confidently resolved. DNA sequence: TGCGCCAGCAGCTTGGCCCCAGGCGGCAATGCCTACGAGCAGTACTTC. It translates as CASSLAPGGNAYEQYF.